The clone carrying this TCR beta chain was recorded at least ten times. The target antigen is unknown. TCRbeta library preparation incorporated unique molecular identifiers. TCRdb re-analysed the PCR reads in MiXCR, keeping a single row per CDR3 protein. The table lists around 52,000 distinct CDR3 sequences, 5.5% to 7.5% of them singletons, with roughly 30% in the top ten. The data stem from a study of T-cell reconstitution after alpha-beta-depleted transplantation in children. Study-wide findings and caveats: T-cell numbers and diversity, one year after transplant, stemmed largely from T cells that were newly produced. Reported findings indicate that, about two months after transplant, alpha-beta T cells came from several hundred expanded clones, which were derived from non-depleted graft cells. After transplant, high TCRbeta diversity at day 60 in some patients arose from surviving recipient T cells and thymic progenitors.

The V end was cut by 5 bases, the J end by 1 base, with 8 bases between. The CDR3 runs to 13 residues. The receptor was derived from a female patient between 2 and 15 years old who had a stem cell transplant for aplastic anemia, so the T cells may come from the graft donor. The chain recombines TRBV12-3 or TRBV12-4 with TRBJ1-1, with unresolved D. The sequences come from PBMCs, mostly from graft donor cells, collected 60 days after TCRalphabeta/CD19-depleted stem cell transplant. For the CDR3, the DNA is TGTGCCAGCAGTCTTCGAAGGAACACTGAAGCTTTCTTT. This translates into CASSLRRNTEAFF.